The 6 T cell receptor beta chains below all came from one sample that was sequenced in a study of patients and donors after allogeneic stem cell transplantation. One entry per CDR3 protein results from TCRdb running MiXCR on the RT-PCR reads. The sample yields roughly 960,000 distinct CDR3 sequences, roughly 17% seen once. The sample comprised blood, either unsorted or a sorted T cell fraction (not recorded which). The origin of the receptors is a human donor who was either an allogeneic HSCT recipient or a stem cell or donor lymphocyte infusion donor (not recorded which). It is not recorded whose cells these are; they may come from a transplant donor.

The gene calls are TRBV7-2 and TRBJ2-3; the D gene is possibly TRBD2 (5 bases). There are 16 residues in the CDR3. Germline CDR1 and CDR2: SGHTA and FQGNSA. The V gene lost 1 base and the J gene lost 4 bases, with 15 bases spanning the gap. The DNA for the CDR3 is TGTGCCAGCAGCTTAGGTTCCTATCCGGGATCAGATACGCAGTATTTT. It translates to CASSLGSYPGSDTQYF. Full variable domain (missing parts from reference TRBV7-2 and TRBJ2-3): GAGVSQSPSNKVTEKGKDVELRCDPISGHTALYWYRQSLGQGLEFLIYFQGNSAPDKSGLPSDRFSAERTGGSVSTLTIQRTQQEDSAVYLCASSLGSYPGSDTQYFGPGTRLTVL.

V is TRBV4-2 and J is TRBJ2-3, with 14 bases identical to TRBD2. The germline CDR1 and CDR2 sequences are LGHNA and YNFKEQ. This CDR3 contains 17 residues. The J segment lost 2 bases and the V segment lost 1 base, leaving 2 bases of the junction unmatched. The CDR3 DNA sequence: TGTGCCAGCAGCCAAGGGACTAGCGGGGGGCCCACAGATACGCAGTATTTT. Protein sequence: CASSQGTSGGPTDTQYF.

This clonotype was detected many times. The V call is TRBV6-1, the J call TRBJ2-1, with D tentatively TRBD1 (6 bases). Trimming removed 7 bases from V and 8 bases from J, with 15 bases in between. The CDR3 length is 13 residues. CDR1 is MNHNS and CDR2 is SASEGT in the germline V gene. The CDR3 coding sequence is TGTGCCAGCACCCCCCCAGGGGTGTATGAGCAGTTCTTC. Its protein is CASTPPGVYEQFF.

This clonotype occurred many times. The chain combines TRBV5-1 with TRBJ2-1; D remains unclear. Trimming took 0 bases from V and 5 from J, leaving 9 bases between them. This CDR3 region has 14 residues. CDR1 and CDR2 from the germline V gene are SGHRS and YFSETQ. The CDR3 spells CASSLGRTNNEQFF. The DNA for the CDR3 is TGCGCCAGCAGCTTGGGCCGCACTAACAATGAGCAGTTCTTC.

This chain joins TRBV15 and TRBJ2-7; D gene ambiguous. This CDR3 has 14 amino acids. The germline V gene encodes CDR1 LNHNV and CDR2 YYDKDF (reference sequence). With 0 bases removed from V and 0 bases from J, the gap between germline ends came to 6 bases. The CDR3 sequence is CATSRDPASYEQYF. CDR3 coding DNA: TGTGCCACCAGCAGAGACCCCGCCTCCTACGAGCAGTACTTC.

The chain recombines TRBV7-9 with TRBJ2-7; TRBD1 matches at 7 bases. The germline V gene has CDR1 SEHNR and CDR2 FQNEAQ (reference sequence). The J segment lost 0 bases and the V segment lost 1 base, leaving 6 bases of the junction unmatched. The CDR3 spans 16 residues. Here the CDR3 reads CASSLERDSVSYEQYF. The CDR3 nucleotides read TGTGCCAGCAGCTTAGAACGGGACAGTGTCTCCTACGAGCAGTACTTC.